Described below is a single T cell receptor beta chain sequence and its context. Its cognate antigen is unknown. Germline V lookup: CDR1 SGHVS, CDR2 FQNEAQ. This CDR3 has 16 amino acids. V lost 2 bases and J lost 0, with 13 bases in between. This specimen belongs to a study of shared clonotypes between healthy human individuals. Overall study: Donors had three CD4 naive, three CD4 memory, two CD8 naive and one CD8 memory plate apiece.

Study findings and constraints: Memory subsets generally showed smaller estimated richness than naive subsets did.

Per the study methods: Filtering differed because ImmunoSEQ produced junction-only sequences that carried no quality scores. The method was immunoSEQ multiplex PCR; TCRdb's version includes in-frame clones alone and lacks a portion of them. The V and J calls and clone size come from that table; D and trimming were worked out from the DNA. The profile shows roughly 2.4 million clones, 95% of them singletons. The sequenced sample consisted of naive CD4+ T cells sorted from blood. Subset of the sample: CD45RA+ positively selected. This clonotype was obtained from a man aged 18 to 30 in good health. The rearrangement uses TRBV7-8 and TRBJ1-1, with D possibly TRBD1 on 5 matching bases. The CDR3 spells CASSLISGVVNTEAFF. CDR3 nucleotides: TGTGCCAGCAGCTTAATATCGGGGGTTGTGAACACTGAAGCTTTCTTT.